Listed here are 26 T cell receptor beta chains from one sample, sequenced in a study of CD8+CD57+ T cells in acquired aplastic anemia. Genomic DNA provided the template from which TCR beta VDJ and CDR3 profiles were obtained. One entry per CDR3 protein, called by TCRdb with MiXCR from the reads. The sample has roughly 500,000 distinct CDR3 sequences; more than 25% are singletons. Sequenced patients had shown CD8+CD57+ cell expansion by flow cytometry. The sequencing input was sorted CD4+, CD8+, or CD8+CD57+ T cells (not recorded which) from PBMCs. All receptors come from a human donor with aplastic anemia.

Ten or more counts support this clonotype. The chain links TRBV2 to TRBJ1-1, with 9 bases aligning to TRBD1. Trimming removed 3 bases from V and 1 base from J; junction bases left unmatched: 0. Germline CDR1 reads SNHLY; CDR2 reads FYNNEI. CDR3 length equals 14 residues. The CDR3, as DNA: TGTGCCAGCAGTGAGGACAGGGGGAACACTGAAGCTTTCTTT. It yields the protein CASSEDRGNTEAFF.

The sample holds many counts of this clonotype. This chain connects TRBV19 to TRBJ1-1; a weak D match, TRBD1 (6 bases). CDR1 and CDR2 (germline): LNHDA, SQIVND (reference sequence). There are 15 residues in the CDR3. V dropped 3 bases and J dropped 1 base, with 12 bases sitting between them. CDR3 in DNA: TGTGCCAGTAGTATTCTCCTGGGGGCGAACACTGAAGCTTTCTTT. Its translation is CASSILLGANTEAFF. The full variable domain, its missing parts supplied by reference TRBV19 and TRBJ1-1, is DGGITQSPKYLFRKEGQNVTLSCEQNLNHDAMYWYRQDPGQGLRLIYYSQIVNDFQKGDIAEGYSVSREKKESFPLTVTSAQKNPTAFYLCASSILLGANTEAFFGQGTRLTVV.

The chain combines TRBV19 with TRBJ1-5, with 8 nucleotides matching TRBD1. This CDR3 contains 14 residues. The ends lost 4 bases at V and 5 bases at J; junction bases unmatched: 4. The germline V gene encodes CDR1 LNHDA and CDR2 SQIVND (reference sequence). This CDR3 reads CASSNPTGDQPQHF. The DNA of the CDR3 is TGTGCCAGTAGTAATCCGACAGGGGATCAGCCCCAGCATTTT.

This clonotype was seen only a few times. For the CDR3, the DNA is TGCAGTGTACAGGGGAGCACAGATACGCAGTATTTT. The encoded protein is CSVQGSTDTQYF. V usage is TRBV20-1 and J usage is TRBJ2-3, with TRBD1 matching 7 bases. The CDR3 spans 12 residues. Germline CDR1 and CDR2: DFQATT and SNEGSKA (reference sequence). The J segment lost 0 bases and the V segment lost 7 bases, leaving 1 base of the junction unmatched.

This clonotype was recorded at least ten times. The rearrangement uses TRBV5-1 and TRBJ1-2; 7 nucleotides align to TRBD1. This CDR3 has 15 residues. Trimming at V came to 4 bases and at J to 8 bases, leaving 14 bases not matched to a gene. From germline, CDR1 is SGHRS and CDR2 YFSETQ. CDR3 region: CASSPDPTGIDGYTF. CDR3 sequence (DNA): TGCGCCAGCAGCCCCGACCCGACAGGGATCGACGGCTACACCTTC.

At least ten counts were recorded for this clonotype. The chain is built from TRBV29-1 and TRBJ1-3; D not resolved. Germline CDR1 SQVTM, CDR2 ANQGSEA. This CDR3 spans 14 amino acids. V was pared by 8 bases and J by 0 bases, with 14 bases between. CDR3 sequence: CSPSPRNSGNTIYF. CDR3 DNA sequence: TGCAGCCCCAGTCCCAGAAACTCTGGAAACACCATATATTTT.

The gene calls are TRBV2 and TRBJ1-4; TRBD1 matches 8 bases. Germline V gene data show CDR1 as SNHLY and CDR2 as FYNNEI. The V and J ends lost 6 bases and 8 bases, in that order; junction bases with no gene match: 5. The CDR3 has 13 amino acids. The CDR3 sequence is CASRVTGEEKLFF. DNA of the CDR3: TGTGCCAGCAGAGTGACAGGGGAGGAAAAACTGTTTTTT.

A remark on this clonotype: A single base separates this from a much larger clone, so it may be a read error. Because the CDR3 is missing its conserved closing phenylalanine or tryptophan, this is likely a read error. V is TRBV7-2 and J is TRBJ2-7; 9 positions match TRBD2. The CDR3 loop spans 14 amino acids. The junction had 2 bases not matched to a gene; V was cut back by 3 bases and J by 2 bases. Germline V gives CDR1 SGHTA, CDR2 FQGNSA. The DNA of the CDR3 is TGTGCCAGCAGCTTCTTAGCGGGGGCCTACGAGCAGTACTCC. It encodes CASSFLAGAYEQYS.

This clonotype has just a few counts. The CDR3: CASSFRDRDSHYGYTF. CDR3 nucleotide sequence: TGTGCCAGCAGCTTTAGGGACAGGGACTCTCACTATGGCTACACCTTC. The rearrangement joins TRBV13 to TRBJ1-2, with TRBD1 matching over 9 bases. This CDR3 has 16 residues. V was pared by 3 bases and J by 3 bases, with 8 bases of the junction left unmatched. CDR1 and CDR2 from the germline V gene are PRHDT and FYEKMQ (reference sequence).

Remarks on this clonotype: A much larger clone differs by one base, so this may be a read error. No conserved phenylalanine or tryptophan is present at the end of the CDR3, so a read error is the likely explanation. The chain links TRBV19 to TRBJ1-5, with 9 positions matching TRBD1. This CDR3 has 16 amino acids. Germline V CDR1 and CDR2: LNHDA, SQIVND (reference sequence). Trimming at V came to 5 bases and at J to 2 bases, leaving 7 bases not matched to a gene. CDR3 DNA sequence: TGTGCCAGTAGTCTACAGGGGGCCGGGGGCAATCAGCCCCAGCATCTT. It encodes CASSLQGAGGNQPQHL.

DNA for the CDR3: TGTGCCAGCAGTGAACAGGGGACGGATTCACCCCTCCACTTT. Residues: CASSEQGTDSPLHF. The V call is TRBV2, the J call TRBJ1-6, with D perhaps TRBD1 (6 bases). Germline V gives CDR1 SNHLY, CDR2 FYNNEI. CDR3 length: 14 residues. V lost 2 bases to trimming and J lost 8 bases, with 10 bases between them.

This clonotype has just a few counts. The CDR3 DNA is TGCGCCAGCCAAGAAAATGGAAACACCATATATTTT. Translated, it gives CASQENGNTIYF. J is TRBJ1-3 and V is TRBV5-1; D is unclear. CDR3 size: 12 residues. From germline, CDR1 is SGHRS and CDR2 YFSETQ. Trimming took 7 bases from V and 3 from J, leaving 8 bases between them.

The DNA of the CDR3 is TGTGCCAGCAGCTTACAAATCCAAGAGACCCAGTACTTC. Translating it yields CASSLQIQETQYF. The chain links TRBV5-4 to TRBJ2-5; D not certain. The CDR3 loop spans 13 amino acids. The V gene lost 2 bases and the J gene lost 1 base, with 6 bases spanning the gap. Germline lookup yields CDR1 SGHNT and CDR2 YYREEE (reference sequence). The whole variable domain, filled in from reference TRBV5-4 and TRBJ2-5, reads ETGVTQSPTHLIKTRGQQVTLRCSSQSGHNTVSWYQQALGQGPQFIFQYYREEENGRGNFPPRFSGLQFPNYSSELNVNALELDDSALYLCASSLQIQETQYFGPGTRLLVL.

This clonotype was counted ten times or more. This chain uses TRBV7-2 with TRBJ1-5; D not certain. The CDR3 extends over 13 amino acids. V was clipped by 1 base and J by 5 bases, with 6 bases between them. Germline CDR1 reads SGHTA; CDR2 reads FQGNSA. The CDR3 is CASSLVAYQPQHF. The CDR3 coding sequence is TGTGCCAGCAGCTTAGTCGCGTATCAGCCCCAGCATTTT.

CDR3 bases: TGTGCCAGTAGTATAAGCGGCACCGGAGAGCAGTACTTC. Its translation: CASSISGTGEQYF. The rearrangement joins TRBV19 to TRBJ2-7; TRBD2 might be the D (5 bases). Trimming took off 2 bases at V and 7 bases at J, with 12 bases between the two ends. CDR1 LNHDA and CDR2 SQIVND come from the germline V gene (reference sequence). This CDR3 region has 13 residues.

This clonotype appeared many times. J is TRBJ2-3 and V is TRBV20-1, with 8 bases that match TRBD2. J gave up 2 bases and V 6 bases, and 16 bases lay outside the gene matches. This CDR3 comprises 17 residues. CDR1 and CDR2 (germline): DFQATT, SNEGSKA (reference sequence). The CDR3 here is CSASTLPGLGITDTQYF. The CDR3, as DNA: TGCAGTGCCTCAACGTTACCGGGACTAGGGATCACAGATACGCAGTATTTT.

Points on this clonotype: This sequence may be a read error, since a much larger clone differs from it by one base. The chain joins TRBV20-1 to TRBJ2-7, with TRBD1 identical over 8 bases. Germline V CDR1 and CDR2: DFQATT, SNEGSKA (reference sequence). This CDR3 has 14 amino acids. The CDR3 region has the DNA TGCAGTGCACCGGACAGGGCTCGGGGCTACGAGCAGCACTTC. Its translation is CSAPDRARGYEQHF.

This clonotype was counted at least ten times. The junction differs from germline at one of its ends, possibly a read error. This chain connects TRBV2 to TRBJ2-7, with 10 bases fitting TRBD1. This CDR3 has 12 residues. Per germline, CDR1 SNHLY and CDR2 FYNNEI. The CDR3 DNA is TGTGCCAGAGGGACAGGGGCCTACGAGCGGTACTTC. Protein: CARGTGAYERYF.

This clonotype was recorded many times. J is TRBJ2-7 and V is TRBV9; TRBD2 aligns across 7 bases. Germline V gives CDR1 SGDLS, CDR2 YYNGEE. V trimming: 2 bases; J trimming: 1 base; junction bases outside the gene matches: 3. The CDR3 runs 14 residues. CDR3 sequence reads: CASSVRGGSYEQYF. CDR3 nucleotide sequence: TGTGCCAGCAGCGTGAGGGGAGGGTCCTACGAGCAGTACTTC.

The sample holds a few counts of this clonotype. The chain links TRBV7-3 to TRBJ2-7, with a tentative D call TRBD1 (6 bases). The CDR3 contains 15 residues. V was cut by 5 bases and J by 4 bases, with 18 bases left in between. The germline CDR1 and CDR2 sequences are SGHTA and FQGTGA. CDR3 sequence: CASSLLGTILYEQYF. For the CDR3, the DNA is TGTGCCAGCAGCCTACTGGGGACAATTCTTTACGAGCAGTACTTC.

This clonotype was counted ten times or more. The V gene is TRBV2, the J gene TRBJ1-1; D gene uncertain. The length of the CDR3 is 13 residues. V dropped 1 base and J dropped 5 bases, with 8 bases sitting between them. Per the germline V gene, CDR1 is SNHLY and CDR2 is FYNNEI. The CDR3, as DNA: TGTGCCAGCAGTGAAGGGAAGGTTACTGAAGCTTTCTTT. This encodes CASSEGKVTEAFF.

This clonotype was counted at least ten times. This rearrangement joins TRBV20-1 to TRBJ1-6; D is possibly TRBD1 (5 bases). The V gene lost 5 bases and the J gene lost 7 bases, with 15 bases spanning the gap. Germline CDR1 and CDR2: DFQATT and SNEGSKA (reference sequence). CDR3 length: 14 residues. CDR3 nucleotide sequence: TGCAGTGCTGATCCGGGGCTGGGAAATTCACCCCTCCACTTT. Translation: CSADPGLGNSPLHF.

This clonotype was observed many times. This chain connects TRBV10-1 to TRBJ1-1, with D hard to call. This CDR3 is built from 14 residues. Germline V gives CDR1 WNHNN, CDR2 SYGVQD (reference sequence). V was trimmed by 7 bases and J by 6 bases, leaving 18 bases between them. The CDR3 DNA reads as TGCGCCAGCACCGAGGGTCCGGCATCCGCTGAAGCTTTCTTT. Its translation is CASTEGPASAEAFF.

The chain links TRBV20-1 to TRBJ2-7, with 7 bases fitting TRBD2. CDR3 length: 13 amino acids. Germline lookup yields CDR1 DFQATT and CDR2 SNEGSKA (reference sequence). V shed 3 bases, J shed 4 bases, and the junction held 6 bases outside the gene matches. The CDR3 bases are TGCAGTGCTAGTTCCAGCGGGGCTTACGAGCAGTACTTC. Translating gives CSASSSGAYEQYF.

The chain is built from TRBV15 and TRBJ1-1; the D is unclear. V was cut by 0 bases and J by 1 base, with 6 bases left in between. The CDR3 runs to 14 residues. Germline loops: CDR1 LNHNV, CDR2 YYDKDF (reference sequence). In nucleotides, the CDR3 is TGTGCCACCAGCAGAGAACAGTCGAACACTGAAGCTTTCTTT. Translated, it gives CATSREQSNTEAFF.

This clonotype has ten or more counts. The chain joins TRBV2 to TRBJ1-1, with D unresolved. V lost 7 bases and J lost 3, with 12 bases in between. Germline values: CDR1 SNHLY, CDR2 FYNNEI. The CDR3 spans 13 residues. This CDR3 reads CASNLAPHTEAFF. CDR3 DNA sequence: TGTGCCAGCAATTTAGCCCCCCACACTGAAGCTTTCTTT.